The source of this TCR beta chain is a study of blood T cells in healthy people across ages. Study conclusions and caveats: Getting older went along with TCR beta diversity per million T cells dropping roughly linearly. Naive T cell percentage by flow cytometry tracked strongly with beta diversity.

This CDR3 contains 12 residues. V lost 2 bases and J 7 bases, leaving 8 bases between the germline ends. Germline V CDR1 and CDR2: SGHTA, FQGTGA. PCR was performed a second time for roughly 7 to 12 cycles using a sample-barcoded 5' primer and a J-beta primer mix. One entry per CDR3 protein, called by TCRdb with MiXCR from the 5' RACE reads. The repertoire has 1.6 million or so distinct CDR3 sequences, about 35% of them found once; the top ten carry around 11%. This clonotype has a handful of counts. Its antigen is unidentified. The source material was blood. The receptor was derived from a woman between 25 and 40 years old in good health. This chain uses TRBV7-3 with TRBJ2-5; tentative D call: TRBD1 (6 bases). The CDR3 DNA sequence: TGTGCCAGCAGCTTACAAGGGGGGACCCAGTACTTC. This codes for CASSLQGGTQYF. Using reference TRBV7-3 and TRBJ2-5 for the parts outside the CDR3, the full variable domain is GAGVSQTPSNKVTEKGKYVELRCDPISGHTALYWYRQSLGQGPEFLIYFQGTGAADDSGLPNDRFFAVRPEGSVSTLKIQRTERGDSAVYLCASSLQGGTQYFGPGTRLLVL.